This note documents a single TCR beta chain sequence. The CDR3 has 15 amino acids. Germline V CDR1 and CDR2: SEHNR, FQNEAQ (reference sequence). The V end lost 2 bases, the J end lost 7 bases, and 14 bases lay between the germline ends. The method was immunoSEQ multiplex PCR; TCRdb's version includes in-frame clones alone and lacks a portion of them. The sample lists more than 95,000 clones; 75% to 90% were seen once. This specimen comes from a study of cytomegalovirus exposure and HLA in healthy donors. About the research overall: The same platform used for the approximately 700 first-cohort repertoires was also used for the 120 or so validation repertoires, as a later analysis reported.

The rearrangement joins TRBV7-9 to TRBJ1-4, with TRBD1 as a possible D gene (6 bases). The sequenced sample consisted of PBMCs. This receptor was taken from a man aged 18-30 years in good health and CMV-seropositive. CDR3 loop: CASSLNRAVREKLFF. The CDR3 DNA follows: TGTGCCAGCAGCTTAAACAGGGCCGTTCGTGAAAAACTGTTTTTT.